This T cell receptor (beta chain) was identified in a study of OX40 agonist ivuxolimab in advanced cancers. Study in general: Having had anti-PD-1, anti-PD-L1 or anti-CTLA-4 therapy before was allowed, and approximately 40% had some.

The V gene lost 4 bases and the J gene lost 5 bases, with 13 bases spanning the gap. The CDR3 totals 14 residues. CDR1 is SGHRS and CDR2 is YFSETQ in the germline V gene. TCRdb keeps only in-frame clones here, not all; method: immunoSEQ multiplex PCR. Seen here are 90,000 to 130,000 clones, around 93% observed once, and the top ten hold over 0.6%. Study outcomes and limitations: Mean expanded clone counts were higher in CD8+ than CD4+ T cells.

Comments on this clone: Its cognate antigen is unknown.

J is TRBJ1-5 and V is TRBV5-1; a possible D gene is TRBD1 (6 bases). The sequencing here drew on CD4+ or CD8+ T cells sorted from blood, taken in a trial of the OX40 agonist ivuxolimab. The source of this sequence is an adult with an advanced solid tumor such as melanoma, head and neck, liver or kidney cancer. The chain's CDR3 is CASSPEGGHQPQHF. In nucleotides, the CDR3 is TGCGCCAGCAGCCCGGAGGGGGGGCATCAGCCCCAGCATTTT.